This record covers a single TCR beta chain. This record belongs to a study of blood T cell repertoires in COVID-19. Study at large: Samples of COVID-19 (acute and convalescent) were obtained from the United States, Italy and Spain.

Germline-derived CDR1 and CDR2 are MGHRA and YSYEKL. V was pared by 4 bases and J by 5 bases, with 11 bases of the junction left unmatched. The CDR3 spans 16 residues. Authors' processing steps: Scientists estimated how many nucleated cells there were by amplifying reference gene primers. The repertoire was sequenced with immunoSEQ multiplex PCR; TCRdb's copy has only in-frame clones and lacks some. That table supplies the V and J calls and clone size; D and trimming were determined from the DNA. The table includes a few hundred thousand clones, about 86% detected once. This sequence originates from a woman aged 45-60 years in a cohort exposed to, infected with or recovered from COVID-19 (not recorded which). This chain uses TRBV4-1 with TRBJ2-1; 7 bases match TRBD2. Specimen: PBMCs or T cells enriched from blood (not recorded which). CDR3 DNA sequence: TGCGCCAGCAGCCCCAGACTAGCCACGGTCCACAATGAGCAGTTCTTC. Translated: CASSPRLATVHNEQFF.